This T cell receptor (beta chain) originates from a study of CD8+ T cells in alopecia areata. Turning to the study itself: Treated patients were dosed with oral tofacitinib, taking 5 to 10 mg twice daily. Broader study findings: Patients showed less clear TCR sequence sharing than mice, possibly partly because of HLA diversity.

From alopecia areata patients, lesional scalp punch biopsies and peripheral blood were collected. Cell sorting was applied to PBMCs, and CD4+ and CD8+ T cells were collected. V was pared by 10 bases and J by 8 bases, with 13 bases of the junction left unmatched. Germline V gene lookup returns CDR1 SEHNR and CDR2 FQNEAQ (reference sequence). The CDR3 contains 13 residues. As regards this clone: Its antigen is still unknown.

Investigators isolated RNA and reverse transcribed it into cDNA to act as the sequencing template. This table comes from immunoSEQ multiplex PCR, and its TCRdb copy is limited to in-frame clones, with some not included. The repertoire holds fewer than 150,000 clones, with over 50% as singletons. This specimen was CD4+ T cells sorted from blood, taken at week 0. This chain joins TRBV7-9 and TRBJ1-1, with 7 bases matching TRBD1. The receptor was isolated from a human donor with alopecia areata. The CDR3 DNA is TGTGCCACTTCCGGGCAGGGGGGAGTGGAAGCTTTCTTT. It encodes CATSGQGGVEAFF.